Below, 20 T cell receptor beta chains from the same sample are listed, as sequenced in a study of T cells in narcolepsy. TCRdb keeps only in-frame clones here, not all; method: immunoSEQ multiplex PCR. The table has around 34,000 clones, roughly three quarters seen once. The material sequenced was memory (CD45RA-) CD4+ T cells from blood. The receptors shown here come from a human donor in good health.

This chain uses TRBV27 with TRBJ2-1; the match to TRBD2 covers 10 bases. The CDR3 has 18 amino acids. The junction had 17 bases not matched to a gene; V was cut back by 4 bases and J by 8 bases. In germline, CDR1 is MNHEY, CDR2 SMNVEV (reference sequence). The CDR3 DNA reads as TGTGCCAGCAGTTCAAAAACCGTAAGCGGGAGGGCCGTAGATGAGCAGTTCTTC. Translating gives CASSSKTVSGRAVDEQFF.

The gene calls are TRBV2 and TRBJ1-4; no clear D gene. Per germline, CDR1 SNHLY and CDR2 FYNNEI. V was cut by 6 bases and J by 8 bases, with 13 bases left in between. The CDR3 length is 13 residues. CDR3 DNA sequence: TGTGCCAGCAGCCCTATCGGTAGGGAAAAACTGTTTTTT. Translation: CASSPIGREKLFF.

The chain is built from TRBV2 and TRBJ2-1; tentatively, D is TRBD1 (6 bases). There are 15 residues in the CDR3. The V gene's germline CDR1 is SNHLY and CDR2 FYNNEI. Trimming took off 4 bases at V and 8 bases at J, with 18 bases between the two ends. Here the CDR3 reads CASSVRRGVGHEQFF. The DNA for the CDR3 is TGTGCCAGCAGTGTACGCAGGGGAGTTGGCCATGAGCAGTTCTTC. The variable domain in full, completed from reference TRBV2 and TRBJ2-1, reads EPEVTQTPSHQVTQMGQEVILRCVPISNHLYFYWYRQILGQKVEFLVSFYNNEISEKSEIFDDQFSVERPDGSNFTLKIRSTKLEDSAMYFCASSVRRGVGHEQFFGPGTRLTVL.

The sample holds a few counts of this clone. Here the CDR3 reads CASIRTSGNTDTQYF. CDR3 coding DNA: TGCGCCAGCATCCGGACTAGCGGCAATACAGATACGCAGTATTTT. This rearrangement joins TRBV10-2 to TRBJ2-3, with TRBD2 matching over 10 bases. Germline lookup yields CDR1 WSHSY and CDR2 SAAADI. The CDR3 is made up of 15 amino acids. V was pared by 7 bases and J by 3 bases, with 7 bases of the junction left unmatched.

The chain uses TRBV9 and TRBJ2-3, with TRBD2 as a possible D gene (7 bases). Trimming removed 3 bases from V and 4 bases from J, with 21 bases in between. This CDR3 spans 17 amino acids. Germline V CDR1 and CDR2: SGDLS, YYNGEE. This CDR3 reads CASSGRGEGLGSDTQYF. CDR3 nucleotides: TGTGCCAGCAGCGGTAGGGGGGAGGGCCTTGGTTCAGATACGCAGTATTTT.

This chain connects TRBV5-1 to TRBJ1-3; D might be TRBD1 (5 bases). The V end was cut by 4 bases, the J end by 3 bases, with 14 bases between. Germline CDR1 and CDR2: SGHRS and YFSETQ. The CDR3 has 15 residues. CDR3 sequence: CASSPEGVGGNTIYF. The CDR3 DNA is TGCGCCAGCAGCCCGGAAGGGGTTGGTGGAAACACCATATATTTT.

The chain uses TRBV6-5 and TRBJ2-3; D remains ambiguous. Germline loops: CDR1 MNHEY, CDR2 SVGAGI. The CDR3 loop spans 13 amino acids. Between the trimmed V and J ends, which lost 2 bases and 7 bases, there was a span of 10 bases. CDR3 nucleotides: TGTGCCAGCAGTTACGTTCTGGGGAATACGCAGTATTTT. It codes for CASSYVLGNTQYF.

With respect to this clone: The sample has other DNA sequences that encode this CDR3 too. The V and J genes are TRBV19 and TRBJ2-7; possibly TRBD1 for D (6 bases). The V end lost 3 bases, the J end lost 2 bases, and 11 bases lay between the germline ends. The CDR3 is 14 residues long. Germline V lookup: CDR1 LNHDA, CDR2 SQIVND (reference sequence). DNA for the CDR3: TGTGCCAGTAGTATTTCCCAGGGGCCCTACGAGCAGTACTTC. It is translated as CASSISQGPYEQYF.

This chain links TRBV6-1 with TRBJ1-5; D unclear. The CDR3 contains 14 residues. Deletions cut 1 base from V and 3 bases from J, with 7 bases between. The germline V gene encodes CDR1 MNHNS and CDR2 SASEGT. CDR3 bases: TGTGCCAGCAGTGAAGGGTCAGTCAATCAGCCCCAGCATTTT. It specifies CASSEGSVNQPQHF.

The gene calls are TRBV21-1 and TRBJ1-2. TRBV21-1 is listed as a pseudogene. This CDR3 spans 13 amino acids. The CDR3: CASSPGGSRGYTF. CDR3 DNA: TGTGCCAGCAGCCCGGGGGGCTCGCGGGGCTACACCTTC.

The CDR3 DNA reads as TGTGCCAGCAGTTATAGCAGGGAACGTCAGCCCCAGCATTTT. Residues: CASSYSRERQPQHF. The chain combines TRBV6-5 with TRBJ1-5, with D maybe TRBD1 (5 bases). Germline CDR1 and CDR2: MNHEY and SVGAGI. Trimming took off 3 bases at V and 6 bases at J, with 12 bases between the two ends. This CDR3 comprises 14 residues.

With respect to this clone: The sample has other DNA sequences that encode this CDR3 too. The chain links TRBV29-1 to TRBJ1-1; 12 nucleotides match TRBD1. The V and J ends lost 7 bases and 5 bases, in that order; junction bases with no gene match: 8. The CDR3 has 14 residues. CDR1 and CDR2 from the germline V gene are SQVTM and ANQGSEA. The CDR3 loop is CSGGGQGAQTEAFF. The DNA for the CDR3 is TGCAGCGGCGGGGGACAGGGGGCACAGACTGAAGCTTTCTTT.

DNA of the CDR3: TGTGCCAGCACCGACTATTTGAACACTGAAGCTTTCTTT. It yields the protein CASTDYLNTEAFF. The chain joins TRBV2 to TRBJ1-1; D gene uncertain. V lost 7 bases and J lost 0, with 9 bases in between. This CDR3 comprises 13 residues. Germline assignment: CDR1 SNHLY and CDR2 FYNNEI. The whole variable domain, remainder taken from reference TRBV2 and TRBJ1-1, is EPEVTQTPSHQVTQMGQEVILRCVPISNHLYFYWYRQILGQKVEFLVSFYNNEISEKSEIFDDQFSVERPDGSNFTLKIRSTKLEDSAMYFCASTDYLNTEAFFGQGTRLTVV.

The chain combines TRBV18 with TRBJ2-7; TRBD2 agrees at 9 bases. Germline V lookup: CDR1 KGHSH, CDR2 LQKENI. The CDR3 is 14 amino acids. The V gene end was trimmed by 3 bases and the J gene end by 0 bases; junction bases not matched to a gene: 0. The CDR3 DNA follows: TGTGCCAGCTCACCGGGACTAGCCTCCTACGAGCAGTACTTC. It is translated as CASSPGLASYEQYF.

The chain uses TRBV11-2 and TRBJ1-6; a possible D gene is TRBD1 (5 bases). V was shortened by 5 bases and J by 8 bases, with 13 bases between the two germline ends. Germline V gene data show CDR1 as SGHAT and CDR2 as FQNNGV. The CDR3 length is 14 residues. The CDR3 reads CASSPVEGYSPLHF. CDR3 DNA sequence: TGTGCCAGCAGCCCCGTGGAGGGGTATTCACCCCTCCACTTT.

This clone was seen a handful of times. This rearrangement joins TRBV5-1 to TRBJ1-1, with 7 bases matching TRBD1. Per germline, CDR1 SGHRS and CDR2 YFSETQ. The CDR3 is 15 residues long. The junction had 7 bases not matched to a gene; V was cut back by 2 bases and J by 3 bases. The CDR3 region is CASSLSAGGDTEAFF. CDR3 nucleotide sequence: TGCGCCAGCAGCTTATCAGCAGGGGGAGACACTGAAGCTTTCTTT.

This clone was detected only once. The rearrangement joins TRBV10-3 to TRBJ1-2; 10 bases line up with TRBD1. This CDR3 is built from 13 residues. V gave up 7 bases and J gave up 7 bases; unmatched junction bases: 6. CDR1 ENHRY and CDR2 SYGVKD come from the germline V gene. The CDR3 sequence is CAIKGTGVGGYTF. The CDR3 DNA is TGTGCCATCAAGGGGACAGGGGTAGGTGGCTACACCTTC.

The genes are TRBV6-5 and TRBJ1-5; no definite D call. Germline CDR1 is MNHEY and CDR2 is SVGAGI. CDR3 length: 13 amino acids. Trimming shortened V by 5 bases and J by 3 bases, and 8 bases separated the two germline ends. CDR3 sequence reads: CASSEGVNQPQHF. The DNA of the CDR3 is TGTGCCAGCAGTGAGGGAGTCAATCAGCCCCAGCATTTT.

The V and J genes are TRBV29-1 and TRBJ2-7; D might be TRBD1 (5 bases). From germline, CDR1 is SQVTM and CDR2 ANQGSEA. The CDR3 contains 15 residues. V was cut by 0 bases and J by 3 bases, with 15 bases left in between. CDR3 sequence: CSVEDRWGNGYEQYF. The CDR3 region has the DNA TGCAGCGTTGAAGATCGTTGGGGCAACGGCTACGAGCAGTACTTC.

This clone was seen just once. This chain uses TRBV5-8 with TRBJ2-1; 12 positions match TRBD2. This CDR3 is 16 amino acids long. CDR1 and CDR2 (germline): SGHTS, YDEGEE. The ends lost 3 bases at V and 3 bases at J; junction bases unmatched: 4. CDR3 coding DNA: TGTGCCAGCAGCTCAGGACTAGCGGGACACTACAATGAGCAGTTCTTC. Translated: CASSSGLAGHYNEQFF. Supplemented by reference TRBV5-8 and TRBJ2-1, the full variable domain reads EAGVTQSPTHLIKTRGQQATLRCSPISGHTSVYWYQQALGLGLQFLLWYDEGEERNRGNFPPRFSGRQFPNYSSELNVNALELEDSALYLCASSSGLAGHYNEQFFGPGTRLTVL.